This T cell receptor beta chain appears in the sequencing data of a study of blood T cell repertoires in COVID-19. Germline values: CDR1 MNHEY, CDR2 SVGAGI. This CDR3 contains 14 residues. V lost 3 bases and J 2 bases, leaving 11 bases between the germline ends. TCRdb's copy holds only in-frame clones and misses some; the assay was immunoSEQ multiplex PCR. This sample yields 180,000 or so clones, of which approximately 85% are seen a single time; 9.8% belongs to the top ten. The sequence came from an elderly woman with acute or convalescent COVID-19. The source material was peripheral blood. This chain joins TRBV6-5 and TRBJ2-7; weak D call: TRBD1 (5 bases). In DNA form, the CDR3 reads TGTGCCAGCAGTTATTTGCAGGGCGCCTACGAGCAGTACTTC. This encodes CASSYLQGAYEQYF.